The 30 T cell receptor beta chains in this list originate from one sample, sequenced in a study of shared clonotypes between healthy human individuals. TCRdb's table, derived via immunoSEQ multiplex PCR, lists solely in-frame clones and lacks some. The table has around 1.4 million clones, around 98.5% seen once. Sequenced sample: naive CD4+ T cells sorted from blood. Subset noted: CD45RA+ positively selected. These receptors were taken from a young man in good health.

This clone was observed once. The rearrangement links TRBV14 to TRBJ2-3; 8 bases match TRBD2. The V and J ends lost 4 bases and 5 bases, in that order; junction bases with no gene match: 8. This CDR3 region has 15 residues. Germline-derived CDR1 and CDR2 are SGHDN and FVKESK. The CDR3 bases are TGTGCCAGCAGCCGGCAAGCGGGAGTAGGAGATACGCAGTATTTT. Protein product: CASSRQAGVGDTQYF.

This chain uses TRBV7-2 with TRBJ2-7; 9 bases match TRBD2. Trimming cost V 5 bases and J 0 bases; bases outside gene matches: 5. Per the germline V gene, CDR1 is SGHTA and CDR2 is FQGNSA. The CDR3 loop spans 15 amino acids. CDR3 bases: TGTGCCAGCAGCCTAAGGACTAGCGACTCCTACGAGCAGTACTTC. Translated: CASSLRTSDSYEQYF.

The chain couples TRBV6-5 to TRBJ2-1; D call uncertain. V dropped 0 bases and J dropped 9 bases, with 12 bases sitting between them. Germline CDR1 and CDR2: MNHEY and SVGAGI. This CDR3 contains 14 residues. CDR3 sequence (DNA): TGTGCCAGCAGTTACTCGAGGTGGGTAGGTGAGCAGTTCTTC. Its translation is CASSYSRWVGEQFF.

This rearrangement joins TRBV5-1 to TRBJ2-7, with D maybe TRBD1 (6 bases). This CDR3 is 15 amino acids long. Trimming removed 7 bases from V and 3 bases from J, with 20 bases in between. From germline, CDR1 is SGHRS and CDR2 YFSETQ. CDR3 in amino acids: CASQSTGHAGYEQYF. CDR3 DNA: TGCGCCAGCCAATCGACGGGACACGCCGGCTACGAGCAGTACTTC.

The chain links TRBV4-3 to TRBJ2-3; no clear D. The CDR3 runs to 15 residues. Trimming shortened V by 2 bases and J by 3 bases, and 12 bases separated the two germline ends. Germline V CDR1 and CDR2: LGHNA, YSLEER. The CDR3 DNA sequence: TGCGCCAGCAGCCAAACCAGATTAGGGACAGATACGCAGTATTTT. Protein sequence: CASSQTRLGTDTQYF.

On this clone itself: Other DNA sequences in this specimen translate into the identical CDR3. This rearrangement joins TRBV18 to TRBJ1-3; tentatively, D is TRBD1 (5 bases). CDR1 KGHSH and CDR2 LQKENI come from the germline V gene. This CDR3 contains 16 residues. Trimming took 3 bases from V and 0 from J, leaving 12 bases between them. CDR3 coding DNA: TGTGCCAGCTCACCCGGGACGGTAAACTCTGGAAACACCATATATTTT. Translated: CASSPGTVNSGNTIYF.

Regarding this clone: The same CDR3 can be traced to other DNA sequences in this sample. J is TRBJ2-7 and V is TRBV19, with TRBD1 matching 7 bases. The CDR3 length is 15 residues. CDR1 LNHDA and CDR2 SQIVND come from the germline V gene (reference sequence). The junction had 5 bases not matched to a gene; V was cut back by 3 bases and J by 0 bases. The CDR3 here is CASSIDAGGSYEQYF. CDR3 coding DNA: TGTGCCAGTAGTATCGACGCAGGGGGCTCCTACGAGCAGTACTTC.

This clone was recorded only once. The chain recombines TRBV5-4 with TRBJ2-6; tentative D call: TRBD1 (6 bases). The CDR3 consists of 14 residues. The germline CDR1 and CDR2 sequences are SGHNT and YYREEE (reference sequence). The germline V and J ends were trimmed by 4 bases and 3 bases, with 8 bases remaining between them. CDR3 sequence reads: CASSLRGGANVLTF. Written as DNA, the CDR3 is TGTGCCAGCAGCCTCAGGGGTGGGGCCAACGTCCTGACTTTC.

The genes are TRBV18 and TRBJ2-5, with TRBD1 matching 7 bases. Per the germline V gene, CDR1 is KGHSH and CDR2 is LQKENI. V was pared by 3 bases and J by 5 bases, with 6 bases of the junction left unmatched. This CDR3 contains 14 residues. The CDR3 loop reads CASSPWTGRETQYF. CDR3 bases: TGTGCCAGCTCACCCTGGACAGGAAGGGAGACCCAGTACTTC.

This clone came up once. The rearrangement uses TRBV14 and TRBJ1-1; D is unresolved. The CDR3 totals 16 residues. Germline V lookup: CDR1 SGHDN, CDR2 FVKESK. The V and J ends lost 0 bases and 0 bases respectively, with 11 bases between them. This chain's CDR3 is CASSQDGGTMNTEAFF. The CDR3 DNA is TGTGCCAGCAGCCAAGATGGCGGCACCATGAACACTGAAGCTTTCTTT.

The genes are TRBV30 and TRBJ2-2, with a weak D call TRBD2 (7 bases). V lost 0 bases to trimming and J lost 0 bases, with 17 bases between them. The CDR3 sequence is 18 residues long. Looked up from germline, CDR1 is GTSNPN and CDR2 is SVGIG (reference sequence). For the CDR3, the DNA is TGTGCCTGGAGTGTTCGGGGGGCGAGTAGGTCGAACACCGGGGAGCTGTTTTTT. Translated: CAWSVRGASRSNTGELFF.

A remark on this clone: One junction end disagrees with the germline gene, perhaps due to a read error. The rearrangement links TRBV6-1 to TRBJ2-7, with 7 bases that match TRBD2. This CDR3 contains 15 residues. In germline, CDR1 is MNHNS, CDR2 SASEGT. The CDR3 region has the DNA TGTGCCAGCACTGAAGAGGGACTAACCTCATACGAGCAGTACTTC. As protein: CASTEEGLTSYEQYF.

The CDR3 spells CASSAESSYEQYF. The CDR3 nucleotides read TGTGCCTCATCAGCGGAGAGCTCCTACGAGCAGTACTTC. The chain recombines TRBV30 with TRBJ2-7; tentative D call: TRBD2 (5 bases). V gave up 7 bases and J gave up 0 bases, with 13 bases separating them. Per germline, CDR1 GTSNPN and CDR2 SVGIG (reference sequence). The CDR3 extends over 13 amino acids.

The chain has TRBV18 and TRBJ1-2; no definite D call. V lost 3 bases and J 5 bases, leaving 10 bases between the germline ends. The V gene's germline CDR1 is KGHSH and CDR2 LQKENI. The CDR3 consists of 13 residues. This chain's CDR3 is CASSPSKEYGYTF. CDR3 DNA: TGTGCCAGCTCACCTTCCAAGGAGTATGGCTACACCTTC. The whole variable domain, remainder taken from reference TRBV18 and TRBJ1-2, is NAGVMQNPRHLVRRRGQEARLRCSPMKGHSHVYWYRQLPEEGLKFMVYLQKENIIDESGMPKERFSAEFPKEGPSILRIQQVVRGDSAAYFCASSPSKEYGYTFGSGTRLTVV.

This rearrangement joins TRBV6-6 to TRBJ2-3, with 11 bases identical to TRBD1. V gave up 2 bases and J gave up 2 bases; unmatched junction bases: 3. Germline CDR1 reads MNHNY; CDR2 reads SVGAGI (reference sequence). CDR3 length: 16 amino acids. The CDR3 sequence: CASSYRTGGFTDTQYF. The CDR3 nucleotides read TGTGCCAGCAGTTACCGGACAGGGGGCTTCACAGATACGCAGTATTTT.

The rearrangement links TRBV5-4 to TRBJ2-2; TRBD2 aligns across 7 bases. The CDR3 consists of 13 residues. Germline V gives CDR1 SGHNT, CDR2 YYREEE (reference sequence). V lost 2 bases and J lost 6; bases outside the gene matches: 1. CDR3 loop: CASSFGGSGELFF. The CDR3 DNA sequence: TGTGCCAGCAGCTTCGGGGGGTCCGGGGAGCTGTTTTTT.

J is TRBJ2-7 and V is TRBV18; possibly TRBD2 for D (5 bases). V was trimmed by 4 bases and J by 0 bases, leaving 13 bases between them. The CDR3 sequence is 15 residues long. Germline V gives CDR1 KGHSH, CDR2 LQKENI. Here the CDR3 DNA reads TGTGCCAGCTCACTCCCGGACGGAGGCTCCTACGAGCAGTACTTC. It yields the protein CASSLPDGGSYEQYF.

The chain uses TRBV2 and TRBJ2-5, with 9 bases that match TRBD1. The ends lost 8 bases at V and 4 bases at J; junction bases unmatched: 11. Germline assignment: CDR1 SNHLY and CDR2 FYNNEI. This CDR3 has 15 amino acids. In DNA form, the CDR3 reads TGTGCCAGCCTGCTTGACAGGGGGAGGGGAGAGACCCAGTACTTC. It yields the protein CASLLDRGRGETQYF.

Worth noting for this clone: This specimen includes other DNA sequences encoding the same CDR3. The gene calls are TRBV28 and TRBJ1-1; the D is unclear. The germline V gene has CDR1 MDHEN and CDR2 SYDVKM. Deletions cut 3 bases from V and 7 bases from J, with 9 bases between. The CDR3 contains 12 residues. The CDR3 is CASSLVGREAFF. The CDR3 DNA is TGTGCCAGCAGTTTGGTCGGGCGTGAAGCTTTCTTT.

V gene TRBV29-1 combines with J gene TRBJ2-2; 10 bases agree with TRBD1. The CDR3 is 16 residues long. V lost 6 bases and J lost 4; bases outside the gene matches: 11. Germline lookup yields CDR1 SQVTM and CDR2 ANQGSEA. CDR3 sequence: CSVGETGGVITGELFF. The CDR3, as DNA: TGCAGCGTAGGCGAGACAGGGGGCGTAATCACCGGGGAGCTGTTTTTT.

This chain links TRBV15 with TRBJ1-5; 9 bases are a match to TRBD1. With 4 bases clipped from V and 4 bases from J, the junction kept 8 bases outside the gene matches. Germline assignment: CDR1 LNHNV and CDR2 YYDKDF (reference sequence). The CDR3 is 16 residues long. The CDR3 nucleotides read TGTGCCACCAGCACATTGGACAGGGGAACAAATCAGCCCCAGCATTTT. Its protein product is CATSTLDRGTNQPQHF. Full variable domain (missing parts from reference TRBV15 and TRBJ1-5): DAMVIQNPRYQVTQFGKPVTLSCSQTLNHNVMYWYQQKSSQAPKLLFHYYDKDFNNEADTPDNFQSRRPNTSFCFLDIRSPGLGDTAMYLCATSTLDRGTNQPQHFGDGTRLSIL.

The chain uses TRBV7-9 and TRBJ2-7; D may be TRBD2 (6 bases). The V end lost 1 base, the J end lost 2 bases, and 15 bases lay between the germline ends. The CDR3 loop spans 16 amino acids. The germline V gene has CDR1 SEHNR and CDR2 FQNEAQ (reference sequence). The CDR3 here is CASSLGSAGPAYEQYF. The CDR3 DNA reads TGTGCCAGCAGCTTAGGAAGTGCGGGGCCGGCCTACGAGCAGTACTTC.

The DNA of the CDR3 is TGTGCCAGCAGCTCACTAGCGGGAGGGCCCGGGGAGCTGTTTTTT. This encodes CASSSLAGGPGELFF. The chain is built from TRBV5-4 and TRBJ2-2; 13 bases fit TRBD2. CDR3 length: 15 residues. V lost 3 bases to trimming and J lost 6 bases; unmatched junction nucleotides: 2. The germline V gene has CDR1 SGHNT and CDR2 YYREEE (reference sequence).

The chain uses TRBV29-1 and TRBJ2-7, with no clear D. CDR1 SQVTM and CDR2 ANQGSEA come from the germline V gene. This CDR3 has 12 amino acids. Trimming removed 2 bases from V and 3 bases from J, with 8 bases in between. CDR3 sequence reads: CSVESADYEQYF. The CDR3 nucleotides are TGCAGCGTTGAATCGGCAGACTACGAGCAGTACTTC.

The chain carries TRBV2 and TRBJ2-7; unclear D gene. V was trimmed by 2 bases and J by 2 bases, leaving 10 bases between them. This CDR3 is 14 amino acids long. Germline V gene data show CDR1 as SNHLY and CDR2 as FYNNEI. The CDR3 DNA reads TGTGCCAGCAGTGAATTATGGCAAACCTACGAGCAGTACTTC. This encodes CASSELWQTYEQYF.

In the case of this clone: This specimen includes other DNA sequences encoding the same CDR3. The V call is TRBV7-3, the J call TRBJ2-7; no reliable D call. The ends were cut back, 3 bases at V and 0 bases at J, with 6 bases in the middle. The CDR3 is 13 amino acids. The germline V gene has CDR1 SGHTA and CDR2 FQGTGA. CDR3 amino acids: CASSLGNSYEQYF. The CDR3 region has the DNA TGTGCCAGCAGCTTGGGCAACTCCTACGAGCAGTACTTC.

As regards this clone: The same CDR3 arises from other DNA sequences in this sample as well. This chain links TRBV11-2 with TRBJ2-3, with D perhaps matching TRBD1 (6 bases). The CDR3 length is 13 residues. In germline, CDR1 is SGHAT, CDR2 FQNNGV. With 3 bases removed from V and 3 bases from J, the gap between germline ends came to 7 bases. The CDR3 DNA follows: TGTGCCAGCAGCTTGGACAGAACAGATACGCAGTATTTT. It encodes CASSLDRTDTQYF.

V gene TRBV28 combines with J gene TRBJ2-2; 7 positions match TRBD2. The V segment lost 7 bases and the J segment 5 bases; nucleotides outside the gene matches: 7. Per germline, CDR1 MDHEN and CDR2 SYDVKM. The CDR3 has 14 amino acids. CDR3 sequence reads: CASISGTITGELFF. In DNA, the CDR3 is TGTGCCAGCATAAGCGGGACGATAACCGGGGAGCTGTTTTTT.

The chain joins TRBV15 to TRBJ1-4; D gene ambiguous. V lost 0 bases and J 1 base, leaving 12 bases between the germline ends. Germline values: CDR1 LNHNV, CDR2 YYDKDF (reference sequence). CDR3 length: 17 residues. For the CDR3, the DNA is TGTGCCACCAGCAGAGATTCCAGGCCGTTAACTAATGAAAAACTGTTTTTT. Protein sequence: CATSRDSRPLTNEKLFF. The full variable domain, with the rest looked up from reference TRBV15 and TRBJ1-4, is DAMVIQNPRYQVTQFGKPVTLSCSQTLNHNVMYWYQQKSSQAPKLLFHYYDKDFNNEADTPDNFQSRRPNTSFCFLDIRSPGLGDTAMYLCATSRDSRPLTNEKLFFGSGTQLSVL.

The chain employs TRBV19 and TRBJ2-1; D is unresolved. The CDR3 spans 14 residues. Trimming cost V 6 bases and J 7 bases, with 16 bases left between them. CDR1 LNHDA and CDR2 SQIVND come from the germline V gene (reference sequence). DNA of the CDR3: TGTGCCAGTAGCCGACCGGATGGTCGGAATGAGCAGTTCTTC. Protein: CASSRPDGRNEQFF.